This TCR beta chain was identified in a study of T cells after yellow fever vaccination. Turning to the study itself: The fractions with low cell numbers were processed using SMART-Seq v4 Ultra Low Input.

Trimming cost V 5 bases and J 5 bases; bases outside gene matches: 7. The CDR3 extends over 16 amino acids. Per the germline V gene, CDR1 is SGHTA and CDR2 is FQGNSA. Notes on the study in general: Among primary-vaccination clones, most reappeared after the booster, at around 97% for CD4 and about 90% for CD8. The appearance of a small share of clonotypes in both CD4 and CD8 compartments was observed.

The TCR cDNA carried a universal primer site and UMIs from 5'RACE template switching. TCRdb redid the calling of the 5' RACE reads with MiXCR, one entry per CDR3 protein. The sample consists of 250,000 to 400,000 distinct CDR3 sequences, over 4% of them appearing once. With respect to this clonotype: What it recognizes is unknown.

The sequenced sample was PBMCs, obtained 5 days after the yellow fever booster vaccination. This TCR was recovered from a man aged 18 to 30 who received the YFV17D yellow fever vaccine. The chain couples TRBV7-2 to TRBJ2-3; 13 nucleotides line up with TRBD2. For the CDR3, the DNA is TGTGCCAGCAGCGAAACTAGCGGGGGGGCCATAGATACGCAGTATTTT. Translation gives CASSETSGGAIDTQYF.